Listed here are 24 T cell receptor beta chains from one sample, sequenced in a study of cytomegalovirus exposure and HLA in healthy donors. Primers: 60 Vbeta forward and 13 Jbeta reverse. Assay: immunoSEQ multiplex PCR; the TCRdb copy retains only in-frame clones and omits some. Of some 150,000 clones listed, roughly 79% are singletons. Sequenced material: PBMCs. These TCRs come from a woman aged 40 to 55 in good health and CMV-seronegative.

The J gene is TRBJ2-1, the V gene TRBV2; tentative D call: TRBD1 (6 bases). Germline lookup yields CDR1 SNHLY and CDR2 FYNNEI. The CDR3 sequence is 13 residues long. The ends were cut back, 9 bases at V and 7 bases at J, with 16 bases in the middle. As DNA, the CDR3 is TGTGCCAGGACAGGAGTTCCACGGAATGAGCAGTTCTTC. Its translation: CARTGVPRNEQFF.

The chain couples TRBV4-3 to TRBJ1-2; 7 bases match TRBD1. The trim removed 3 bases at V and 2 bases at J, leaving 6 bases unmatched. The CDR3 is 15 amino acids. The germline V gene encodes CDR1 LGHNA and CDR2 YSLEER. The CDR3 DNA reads TGCGCCAGCAGCCACAAACCACAGGGGAACTATGGCTACACCTTC. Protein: CASSHKPQGNYGYTF.

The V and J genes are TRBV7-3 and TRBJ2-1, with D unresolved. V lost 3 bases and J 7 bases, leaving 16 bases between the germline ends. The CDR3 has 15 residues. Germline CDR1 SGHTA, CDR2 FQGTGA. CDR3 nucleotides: TGTGCCAGCAGCTTGGTAGGCGGCCGTGTGAATGAGCAGTTCTTC. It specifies CASSLVGGRVNEQFF.

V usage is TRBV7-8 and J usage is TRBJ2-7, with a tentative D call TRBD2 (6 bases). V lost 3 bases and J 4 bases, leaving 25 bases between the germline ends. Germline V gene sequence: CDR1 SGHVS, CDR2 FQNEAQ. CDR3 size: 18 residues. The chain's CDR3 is CASSLSGGWGEYIYEQYF. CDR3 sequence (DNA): TGTGCCAGCAGCTTGTCGGGTGGTTGGGGGGAGTATATATACGAGCAGTACTTC.

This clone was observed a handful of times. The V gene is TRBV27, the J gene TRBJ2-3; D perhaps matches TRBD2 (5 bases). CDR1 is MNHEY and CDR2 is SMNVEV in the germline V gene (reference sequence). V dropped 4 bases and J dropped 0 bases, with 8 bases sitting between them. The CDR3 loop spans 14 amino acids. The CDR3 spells CASSSWTSTDTQYF. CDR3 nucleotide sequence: TGTGCCAGCAGTTCTTGGACTAGCACAGATACGCAGTATTTT.

The CDR3: CASSPIVGGDTQYF. The CDR3 DNA reads TGTGCCAGCAGCCCGATAGTGGGGGGAGATACGCAGTATTTT. The gene calls are TRBV6-5 and TRBJ2-3; maybe TRBD2 (6 bases). This CDR3 region has 14 residues. Germline V gives CDR1 MNHEY, CDR2 SVGAGI. V was cut by 6 bases and J by 5 bases, with 15 bases left in between.

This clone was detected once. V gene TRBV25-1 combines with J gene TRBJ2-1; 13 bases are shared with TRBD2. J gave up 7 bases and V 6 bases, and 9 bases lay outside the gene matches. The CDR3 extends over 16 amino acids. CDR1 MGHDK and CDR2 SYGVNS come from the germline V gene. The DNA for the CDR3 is TGTGCCAGCAGCCCAGGGGGGACTAGCGGGATGAATGAGCAGTTCTTC. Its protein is CASSPGGTSGMNEQFF.

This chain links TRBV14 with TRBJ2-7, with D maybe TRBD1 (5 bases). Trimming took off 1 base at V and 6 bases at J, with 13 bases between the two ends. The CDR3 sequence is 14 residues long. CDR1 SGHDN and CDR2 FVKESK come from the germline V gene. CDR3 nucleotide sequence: TGTGCCAGCAGCCAAGTGTTTTCCAGGGCCGAGCAGTACTTC. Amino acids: CASSQVFSRAEQYF.

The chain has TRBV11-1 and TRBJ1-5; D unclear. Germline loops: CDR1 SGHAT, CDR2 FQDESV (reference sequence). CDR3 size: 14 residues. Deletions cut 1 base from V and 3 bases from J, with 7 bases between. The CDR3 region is CASSLDRANQPQHF. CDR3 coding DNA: TGTGCCAGCAGCTTAGACAGAGCCAATCAGCCCCAGCATTTT.

CDR3 sequence (DNA): TGTGCCAGCAGCTTGGCAGTCCCCTCCTACAATGAGCAGTTCTTC. Residues: CASSLAVPSYNEQFF. The chain recombines TRBV11-2 with TRBJ2-1; D uncertain. Looked up from germline, CDR1 is SGHAT and CDR2 is FQNNGV. This CDR3 spans 15 amino acids. With 3 bases removed from V and 0 bases from J, the gap between germline ends came to 9 bases.

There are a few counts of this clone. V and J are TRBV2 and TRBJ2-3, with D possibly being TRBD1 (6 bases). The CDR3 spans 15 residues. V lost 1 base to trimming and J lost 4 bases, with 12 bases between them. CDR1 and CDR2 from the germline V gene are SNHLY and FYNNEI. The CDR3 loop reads CASSEDRVSADTQYF. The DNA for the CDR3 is TGTGCCAGCAGTGAAGACAGGGTTAGCGCAGATACGCAGTATTTT.

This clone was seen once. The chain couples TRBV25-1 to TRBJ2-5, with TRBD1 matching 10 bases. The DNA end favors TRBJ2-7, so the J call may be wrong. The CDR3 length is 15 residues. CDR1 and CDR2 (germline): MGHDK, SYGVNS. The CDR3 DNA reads TGTGCCAGCAGGAAGCCCGGGACAGGGGTCGGCGAGCAGTACTTC. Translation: CASRKPGTGVGEQYF.

The CDR3 here is CASSLNAGVKHTDTQYF. The CDR3 DNA is TGTGCCAGCAGCTTGAACGCGGGAGTTAAACACACAGATACGCAGTATTTT. V and J are TRBV5-8 and TRBJ2-3, with 7 nucleotides matching TRBD2. Germline V CDR1 and CDR2: SGHTS, YDEGEE. Unmatched junction bases numbered 10, after V lost 1 base and J lost 2 bases. This CDR3 comprises 17 residues.

CDR3 sequence: CAWVGQRGSGNTIYF. The CDR3 DNA is TGTGCCTGGGTAGGACAAAGAGGATCTGGAAACACCATATATTTT. The chain carries TRBV30 and TRBJ1-3; a possible D gene is TRBD1 (5 bases). CDR1 GTSNPN and CDR2 SVGIG come from the germline V gene (reference sequence). V lost 5 bases and J 1 base, leaving 15 bases between the germline ends. The CDR3 totals 15 residues.

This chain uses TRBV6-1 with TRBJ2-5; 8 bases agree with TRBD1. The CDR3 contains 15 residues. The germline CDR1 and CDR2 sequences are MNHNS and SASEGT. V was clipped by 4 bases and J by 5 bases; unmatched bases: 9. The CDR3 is CASSGTGFEWETQYF. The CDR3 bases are TGTGCCAGCAGTGGGACAGGGTTTGAGTGGGAGACCCAGTACTTC.

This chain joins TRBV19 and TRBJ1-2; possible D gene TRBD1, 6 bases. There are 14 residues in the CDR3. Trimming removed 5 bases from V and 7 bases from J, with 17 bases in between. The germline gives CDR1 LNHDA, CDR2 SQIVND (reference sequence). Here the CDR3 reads CASSPDRLLVGYTF. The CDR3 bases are TGTGCCAGTAGTCCCGACAGGTTGCTTGTTGGCTACACCTTC.

This CDR3 is CASSLDSYEQYF. CDR3 nucleotide sequence: TGTGCCAGCTCACTTGACTCTTACGAGCAGTACTTC. The rearrangement uses TRBV18 and TRBJ2-7; D gene unclear. The CDR3 has 12 amino acids. Per the germline V gene, CDR1 is KGHSH and CDR2 is LQKENI. Between the trimmed V and J ends, which lost 4 bases and 4 bases, there was a span of 8 bases.

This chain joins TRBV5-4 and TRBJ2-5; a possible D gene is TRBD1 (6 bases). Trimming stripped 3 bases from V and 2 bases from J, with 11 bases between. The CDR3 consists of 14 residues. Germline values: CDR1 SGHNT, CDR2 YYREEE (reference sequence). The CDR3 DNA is TGTGCCAGCAGCTGGGACCAGGGGCAAGAGACCCAGTACTTC. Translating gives CASSWDQGQETQYF. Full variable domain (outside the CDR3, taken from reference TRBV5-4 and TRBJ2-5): ETGVTQSPTHLIKTRGQQVTLRCSSQSGHNTVSWYQQALGQGPQFIFQYYREEENGRGNFPPRFSGLQFPNYSSELNVNALELDDSALYLCASSWDQGQETQYFGPGTRLLVL.

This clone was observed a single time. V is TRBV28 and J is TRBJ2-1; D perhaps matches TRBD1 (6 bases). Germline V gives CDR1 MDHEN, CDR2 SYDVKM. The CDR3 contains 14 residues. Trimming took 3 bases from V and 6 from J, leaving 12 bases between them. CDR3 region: CASSFLVRGNEQFF. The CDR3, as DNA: TGTGCCAGCAGTTTTTTGGTCAGGGGCAATGAGCAGTTCTTC.

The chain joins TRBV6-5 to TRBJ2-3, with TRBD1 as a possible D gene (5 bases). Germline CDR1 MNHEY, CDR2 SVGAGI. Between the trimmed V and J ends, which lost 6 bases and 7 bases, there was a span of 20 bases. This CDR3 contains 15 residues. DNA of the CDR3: TGTGCCAGCAGACAACACACAGGCTTCCTTAATACGCAGTATTTT. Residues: CASRQHTGFLNTQYF.

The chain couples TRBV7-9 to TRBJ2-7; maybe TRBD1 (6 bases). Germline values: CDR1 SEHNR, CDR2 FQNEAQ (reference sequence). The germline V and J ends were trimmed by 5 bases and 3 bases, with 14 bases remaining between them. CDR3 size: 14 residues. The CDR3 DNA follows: TGTGCCAGCAGCCTCCAGGGGATCGGCTACGAGCAGTACTTC. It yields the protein CASSLQGIGYEQYF. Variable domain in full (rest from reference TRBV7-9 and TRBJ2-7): DTGVSQNPRHKITKRGQNVTFRCDPISEHNRLYWYRQTLGQGPEFLTYFQNEAQLEKSRLLSDRFSAERPKGSFSTLEIQRTEQGDSAMYLCASSLQGIGYEQYFGPGTRLTVT.

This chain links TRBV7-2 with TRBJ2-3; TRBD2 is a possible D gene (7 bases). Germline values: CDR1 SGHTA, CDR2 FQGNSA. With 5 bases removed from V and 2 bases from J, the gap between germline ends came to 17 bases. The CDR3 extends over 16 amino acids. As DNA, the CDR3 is TGTGCCAGCAGCGGCCGACTAGCAGGGGACACAGATACGCAGTATTTT. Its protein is CASSGRLAGDTDTQYF.

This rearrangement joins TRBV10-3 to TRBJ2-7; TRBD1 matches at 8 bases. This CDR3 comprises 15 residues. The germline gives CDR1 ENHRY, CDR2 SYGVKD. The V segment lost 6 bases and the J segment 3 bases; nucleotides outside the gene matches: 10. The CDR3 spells CAISLGQGADYEQYF. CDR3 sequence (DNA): TGTGCCATCAGCTTAGGACAGGGCGCTGACTACGAGCAGTACTTC.

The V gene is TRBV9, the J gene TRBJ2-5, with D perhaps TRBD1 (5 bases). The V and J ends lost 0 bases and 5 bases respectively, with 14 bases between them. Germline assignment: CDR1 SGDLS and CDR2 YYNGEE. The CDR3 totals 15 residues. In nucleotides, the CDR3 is TGTGCCAGCAGCGTAGGGGGCAGGGCCCCGGAGACCCAGTACTTC. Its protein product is CASSVGGRAPETQYF.